These 4 T cell receptor beta chains came from one sample sequenced in a study of T cell responses to AZD1222 COVID-19 vaccine (dated by TCRdb to the early 2020s). The sample's time point, from its label and the paper: baseline before first vaccination. The library came from the immunoSEQ multiplex PCR assay. The source is immuneACCESS, and TCRdb retained only in-frame sequences with V and J called. Part of the clones is not carried over; for the studies checked, unresolved V genes explain less than half of this, and the remainder is unexplained. This sample has around 100,000 clones in its table, and about 87% of those were observed once. Jointly, the top ten make up roughly 2% of the sample. The sequencing here drew on peripheral blood, taken on day 0 of AZD1222 vaccination. Every receptor here comes from an adult in good health.

This clone has more than one count but fewer than ten. The chain combines TRBV4-2 with TRBJ2-1; D gene unclear. Germline V gives CDR1 LGHNA, CDR2 YNFKEQ. CDR3 length: 15 residues. V shed 4 bases and J shed 1 base, with 11 bases lying between them. The CDR3 spells CASSLPEASYNEQFF. CDR3 nucleotide sequence: TGTGCCAGCAGCCTCCCGGAAGCGTCCTACAATGAGCAGTTCTTC.

Concerning this clone: It is unclear where the CDR3 begins or ends on the DNA, so no DNA is shown, and the CDR3 is as TCRdb lists it. The chain uses TRBV7-7 and TRBJ1-1; the table's D call, TRBD1, was not checked against the DNA. The CDR3 length is 21 residues, termini included. Germline CDR1 reads SSHAT; CDR2 reads FNYEAQ (reference sequence). CDR3 amino acids: CASRRDRGGKLSLDKAPDSLF.

This clone was picked up a small number of times. This chain connects TRBV6-2 or TRBV6-3 to TRBJ1-5, with a possible D match to TRBD1 (6 bases). Germline CDR1 is MNHEY and CDR2 is SVGEGT. The CDR3 length is 15 residues. Trimming shortened V by 4 bases and J by 2 bases, and 12 bases separated the two germline ends. The CDR3 protein is CASSFPEGGNQPQHF. In DNA, the CDR3 is TGTGCCAGCAGTTTTCCAGAGGGGGGCAATCAGCCCCAGCATTTT.

The chain uses TRBV4-2 and TRBJ1-5; D possibly corresponds to TRBD1 (5 bases). This CDR3 spans 16 amino acids. Germline lookup yields CDR1 LGHNA and CDR2 YNFKEQ. V lost 0 bases, J lost 7 bases, and 16 bases lay in between. CDR3 sequence: CASSQEGSPREQPQHF. Here the CDR3 DNA reads TGTGCCAGCAGCCAAGAAGGGAGTCCCAGGGAGCAGCCCCAGCATTTT.